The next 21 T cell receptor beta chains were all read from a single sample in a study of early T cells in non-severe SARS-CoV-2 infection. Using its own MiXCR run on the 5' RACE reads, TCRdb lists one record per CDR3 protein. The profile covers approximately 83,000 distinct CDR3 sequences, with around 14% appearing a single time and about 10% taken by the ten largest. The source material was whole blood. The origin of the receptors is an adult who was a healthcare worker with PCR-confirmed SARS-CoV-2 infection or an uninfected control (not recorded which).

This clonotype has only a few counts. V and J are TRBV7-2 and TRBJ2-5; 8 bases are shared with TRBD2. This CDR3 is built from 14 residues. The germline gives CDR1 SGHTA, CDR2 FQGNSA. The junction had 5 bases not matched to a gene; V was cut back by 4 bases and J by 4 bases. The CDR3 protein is CASSYAGGGETQYF. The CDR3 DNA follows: TGTGCCAGCAGCTATGCGGGGGGCGGAGAGACCCAGTACTTC.

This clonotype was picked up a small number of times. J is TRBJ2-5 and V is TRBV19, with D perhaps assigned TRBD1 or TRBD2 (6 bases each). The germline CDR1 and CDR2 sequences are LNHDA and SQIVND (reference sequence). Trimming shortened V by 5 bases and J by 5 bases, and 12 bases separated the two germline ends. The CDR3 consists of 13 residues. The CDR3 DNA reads TGTGCCAGTAGTCTGGGGGGCTGGGAGACCCAGTACTTC. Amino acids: CASSLGGWETQYF.

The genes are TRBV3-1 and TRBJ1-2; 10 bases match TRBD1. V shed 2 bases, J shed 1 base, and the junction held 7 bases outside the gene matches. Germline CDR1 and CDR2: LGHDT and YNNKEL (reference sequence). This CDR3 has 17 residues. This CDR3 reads CASSQPRGQGINYGYTF. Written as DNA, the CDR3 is TGTGCCAGCAGCCAACCCCGGGGACAGGGGATTAACTATGGCTACACCTTC.

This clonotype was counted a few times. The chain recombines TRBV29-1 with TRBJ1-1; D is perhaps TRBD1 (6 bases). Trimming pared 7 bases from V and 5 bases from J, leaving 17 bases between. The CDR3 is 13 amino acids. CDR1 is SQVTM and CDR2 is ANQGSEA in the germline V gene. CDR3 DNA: TGCAGCGCCCACCGGGGGGCTGGTACTGAAGCTTTCTTT. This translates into CSAHRGAGTEAFF.

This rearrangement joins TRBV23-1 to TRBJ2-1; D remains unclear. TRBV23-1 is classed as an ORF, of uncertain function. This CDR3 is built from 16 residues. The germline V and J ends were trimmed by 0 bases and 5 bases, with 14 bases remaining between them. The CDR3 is CASSQSKRAEDNEQFF. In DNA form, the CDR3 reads TGCGCCAGCAGTCAATCGAAAAGGGCCGAAGACAATGAGCAGTTCTTC.

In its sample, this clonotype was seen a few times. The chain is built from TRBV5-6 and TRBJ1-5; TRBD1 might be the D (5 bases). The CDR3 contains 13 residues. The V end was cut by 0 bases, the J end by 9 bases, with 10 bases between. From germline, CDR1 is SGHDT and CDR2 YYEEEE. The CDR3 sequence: CASSLAGPGPQHF. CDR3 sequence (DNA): TGTGCCAGCAGCTTGGCGGGGCCAGGGCCCCAGCATTTT. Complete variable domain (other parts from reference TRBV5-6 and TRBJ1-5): DAGVTQSPTHLIKTRGQQVTLRCSPKSGHDTVSWYQQALGQGPQFIFQYYEEEERQRGNFPDRFSGHQFPNYSSELNVNALLLGDSALYLCASSLAGPGPQHFGDGTRLSIL.

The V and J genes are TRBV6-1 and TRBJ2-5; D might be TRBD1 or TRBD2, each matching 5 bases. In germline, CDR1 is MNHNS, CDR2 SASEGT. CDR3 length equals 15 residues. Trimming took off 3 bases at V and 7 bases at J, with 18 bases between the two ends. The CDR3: CASSEGPTQSGTQYF. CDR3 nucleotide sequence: TGTGCCAGCAGTGAGGGACCCACGCAAAGTGGGACCCAGTACTTC.

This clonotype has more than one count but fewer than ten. The CDR3 bases are TGTGCCAGCAAAACCGGGACAGGGGTCTACGAGCAGTACTTC. The encoded protein is CASKTGTGVYEQYF. The chain couples TRBV28 to TRBJ2-7; 10 positions agree with TRBD1. The CDR3 consists of 14 residues. The germline V gene has CDR1 MDHEN and CDR2 SYDVKM. V shed 7 bases and J 3 bases; nucleotides not matched to a gene: 6.

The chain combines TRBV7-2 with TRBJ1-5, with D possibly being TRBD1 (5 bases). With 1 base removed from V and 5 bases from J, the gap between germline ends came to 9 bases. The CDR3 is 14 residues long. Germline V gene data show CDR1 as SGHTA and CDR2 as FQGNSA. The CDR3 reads CASSLGGVDQPQHF. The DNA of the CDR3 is TGTGCCAGCAGCTTAGGGGGGGTAGATCAGCCCCAGCATTTT.

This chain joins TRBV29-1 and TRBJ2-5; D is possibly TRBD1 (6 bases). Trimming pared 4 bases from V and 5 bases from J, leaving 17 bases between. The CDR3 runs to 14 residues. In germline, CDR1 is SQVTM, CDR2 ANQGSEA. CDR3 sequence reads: CSVATLQGEETQYF. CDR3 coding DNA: TGCAGCGTTGCCACCCTACAGGGCGAGGAGACCCAGTACTTC.

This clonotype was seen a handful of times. The CDR3 is CSAVAVVTGELFF. DNA for the CDR3: TGCAGTGCTGTTGCGGTGGTGACCGGGGAGCTGTTTTTT. The chain couples TRBV20-1 to TRBJ2-2; D is unclear. V was cut by 5 bases and J by 5 bases, with 12 bases left in between. This CDR3 spans 13 amino acids. Germline V CDR1 and CDR2: DFQATT, SNEGSKA (reference sequence).

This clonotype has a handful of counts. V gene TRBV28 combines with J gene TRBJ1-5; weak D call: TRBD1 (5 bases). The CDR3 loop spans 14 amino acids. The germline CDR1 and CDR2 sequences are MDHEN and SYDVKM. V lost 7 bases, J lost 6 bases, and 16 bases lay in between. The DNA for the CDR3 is TGTGCCAGCATCCTCGGCGGCAGGGTTCAGCCCCAGCATTTT. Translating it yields CASILGGRVQPQHF.

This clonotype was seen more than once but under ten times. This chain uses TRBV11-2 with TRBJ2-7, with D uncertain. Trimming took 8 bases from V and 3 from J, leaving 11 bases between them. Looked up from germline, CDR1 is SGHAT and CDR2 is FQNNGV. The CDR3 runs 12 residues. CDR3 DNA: TGTGCCAGCCACGGAGCTCTCTACGAGCAGTACTTC. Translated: CASHGALYEQYF.

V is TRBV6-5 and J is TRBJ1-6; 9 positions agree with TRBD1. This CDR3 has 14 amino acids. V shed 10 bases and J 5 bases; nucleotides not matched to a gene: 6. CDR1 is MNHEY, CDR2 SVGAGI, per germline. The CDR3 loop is CATNRDRDNSPLHF. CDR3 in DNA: TGTGCCACCAACAGGGACAGGGATAATTCACCCCTCCACTTT.

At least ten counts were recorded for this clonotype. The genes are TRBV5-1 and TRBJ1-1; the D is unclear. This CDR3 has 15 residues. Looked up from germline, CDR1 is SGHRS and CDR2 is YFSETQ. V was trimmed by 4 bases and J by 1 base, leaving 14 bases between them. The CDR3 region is CASSGDSLENTEAFF. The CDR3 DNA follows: TGCGCCAGCAGCGGTGATTCCCTGGAGAACACTGAAGCTTTCTTT.

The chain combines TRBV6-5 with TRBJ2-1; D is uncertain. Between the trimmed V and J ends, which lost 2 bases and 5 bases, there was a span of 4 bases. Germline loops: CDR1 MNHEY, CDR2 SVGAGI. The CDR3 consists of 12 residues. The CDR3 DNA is TGTGCCAGCAGTTACGGGAACAATGAGCAGTTCTTC. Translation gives CASSYGNNEQFF.

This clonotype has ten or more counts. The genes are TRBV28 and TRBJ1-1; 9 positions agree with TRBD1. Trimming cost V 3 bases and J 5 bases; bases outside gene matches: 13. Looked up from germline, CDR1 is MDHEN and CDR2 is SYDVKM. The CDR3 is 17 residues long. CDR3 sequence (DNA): TGTGCCAGCAGTTTTTTTACCCCGGGACAGGGAAAAACTGAAGCTTTCTTT. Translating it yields CASSFFTPGQGKTEAFF.

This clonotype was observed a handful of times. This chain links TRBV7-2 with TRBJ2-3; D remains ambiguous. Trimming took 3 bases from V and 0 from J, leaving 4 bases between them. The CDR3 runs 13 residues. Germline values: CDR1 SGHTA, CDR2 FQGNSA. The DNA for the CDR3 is TGTGCCAGCAGCTTTGGAAGCACAGATACGCAGTATTTT. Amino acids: CASSFGSTDTQYF.

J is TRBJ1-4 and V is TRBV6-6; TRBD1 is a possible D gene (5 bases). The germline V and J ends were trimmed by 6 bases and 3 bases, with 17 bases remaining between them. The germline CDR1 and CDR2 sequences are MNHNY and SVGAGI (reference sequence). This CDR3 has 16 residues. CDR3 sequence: CASRYRGGNANEKLFF. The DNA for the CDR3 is TGTGCCAGCAGATACCGGGGCGGAAATGCTAATGAAAAACTGTTTTTT.

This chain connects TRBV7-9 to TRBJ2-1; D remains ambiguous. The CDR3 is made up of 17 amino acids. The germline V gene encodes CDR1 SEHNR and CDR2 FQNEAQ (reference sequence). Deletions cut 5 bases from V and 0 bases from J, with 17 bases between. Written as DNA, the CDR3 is TGTGCCAGCAGCACTTTTGTCAGGATCGGCTCCTACAATGAGCAGTTCTTC. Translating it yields CASSTFVRIGSYNEQFF.

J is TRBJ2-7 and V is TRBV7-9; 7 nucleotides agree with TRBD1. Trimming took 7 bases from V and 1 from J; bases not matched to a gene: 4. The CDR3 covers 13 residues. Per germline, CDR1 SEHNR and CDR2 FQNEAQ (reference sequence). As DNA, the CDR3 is TGTGCCAGCAACGGGGACAGTTCCTACGAGCAGTACTTC. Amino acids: CASNGDSSYEQYF.